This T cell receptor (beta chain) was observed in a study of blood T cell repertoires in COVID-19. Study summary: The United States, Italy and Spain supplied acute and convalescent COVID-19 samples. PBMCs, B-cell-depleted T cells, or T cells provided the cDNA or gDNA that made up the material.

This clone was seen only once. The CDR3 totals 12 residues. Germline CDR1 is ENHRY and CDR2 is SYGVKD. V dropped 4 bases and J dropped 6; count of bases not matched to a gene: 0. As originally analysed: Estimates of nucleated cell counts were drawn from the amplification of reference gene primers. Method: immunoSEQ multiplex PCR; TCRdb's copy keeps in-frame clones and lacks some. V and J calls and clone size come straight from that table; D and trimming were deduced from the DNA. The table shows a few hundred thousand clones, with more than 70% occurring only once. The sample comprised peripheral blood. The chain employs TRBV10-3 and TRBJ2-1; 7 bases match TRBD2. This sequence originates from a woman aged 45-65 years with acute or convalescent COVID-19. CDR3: CAISGTSNEQFF. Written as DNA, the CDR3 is TGTGCCATCAGTGGGACTAGCAATGAGCAGTTCTTC.